This TCR beta chain originates from a study of blood T cell repertoires in COVID-19. In the study's own analysis: Estimated nucleated cell counts came from reference gene primer amplification. The protocol was immunoSEQ multiplex PCR, while the TCRdb copy is restricted to in-frame clones and leaves out a portion. V, J and clone size reflect that table, while D and trimming were determined from the DNA. This sample has 200,000 to 300,000 clones, with more than 75% found just once. Enrollees, about 18 to 95 years old, lived in approximately 25 US areas. Participants were placed into cohorts based on the clinical history they reported. The recovered donors of Cohort 3 showed two negative PCRs, clearance, or symptom resolution. V lost 0 bases and J lost 0, with 13 bases in between. This CDR3 has 18 residues. Germline CDR1 is SGHDT and CDR2 is YYEEEE.

The sample taken for sequencing was PBMCs or T cells enriched from blood (not recorded which). This chain links TRBV5-6 with TRBJ1-6, with D possibly being TRBD1 (5 bases). This sequence originates from a man between 35 and 55 years old who had recovered from COVID-19. This CDR3 is CASSLGLGQSSYNSPLHF. The CDR3 DNA reads TGTGCCAGCAGCTTGGGTTTGGGGCAGAGCTCCTATAATTCACCCCTCCACTTT.